This TCR beta chain was sequenced in a study of T-cell reconstitution after alpha-beta-depleted transplantation in children. Notes on this clonotype: The antigen is not known.

This sample's TCRbeta library carried unique molecular identifier barcodes. One entry per CDR3 protein results from TCRdb running MiXCR on the PCR reads. The sample consists of hundreds of thousands of distinct CDR3 sequences, almost 8% of them appearing once. Study-wide points: A year had passed since transplant, and T-cell counts and diversity by then came mostly from newly produced T cells. It was surviving recipient T cells and thymic progenitors that gave some patients high TCRbeta diversity at day 60.

There are 16 residues in the CDR3. The germline gives CDR1 KGHSH, CDR2 LQKENI. V lost 4 bases and J lost 4, with 17 bases in between. The starting material was peripheral blood, obtained 360 days after TCRalphabeta/CD19-depleted stem cell transplant. The chain carries TRBV18 and TRBJ2-1, with unresolved D. The TCR comes from a female patient under 10 years old who had a stem cell transplant for Fanconi anemia, so the T cells may come from the graft donor. The CDR3 loop is CASSRAPRPFYNEQFF. CDR3 sequence (DNA): TGTGCCAGCTCACGGGCGCCCCGGCCCTTTTACAATGAGCAGTTCTTC.